Listed here are 18 T cell receptor beta chains from one sample, sequenced in a study of metastatic and nonmetastatic thyroid tumors. Treatment of any kind had been given to no patient before thyroid surgery. MiXCR reprocessed the PCR reads for TCRdb. Of a few thousand clones detected, approximately 40% appear once; the ten largest clones hold 98% to 99.3%. Sequenced: adjacent normal tissue. The receptor source for this set is a female donor with papillary thyroid cancer or a benign thyroid nodule (not recorded which). Some clones in this sample may be carry-over from other donors' samples.

This clone has a handful of counts. This chain links TRBV27 with TRBJ1-1; D might be TRBD1 (5 bases). This CDR3 contains 16 residues. Germline V gene sequence: CDR1 MNHEY, CDR2 SMNVEV (reference sequence). The germline V and J ends were trimmed by 5 bases and 0 bases, with 16 bases remaining between them. CDR3 residues: CASSRLSGTVNTEAFF. The CDR3 DNA is TGTGCCAGCAGTCGTTTGTCCGGGACTGTGAACACTGAAGCTTTCTTT.

This clone has only one observation. The chain is built from TRBV13 and TRBJ2-1; the match to TRBD2 covers 8 bases. This CDR3 spans 19 amino acids. V was pared by 4 bases and J by 0 bases, with 14 bases of the junction left unmatched. CDR1 is PRHDT, CDR2 FYEKMQ, per germline (reference sequence). The CDR3 region has the DNA TGTGCCAGCAGCTCCGGGAGGGCAATTTCGGCGAGCTCCTACAATGAGCAGTTCTTC. Residues: CASSSGRAISASSYNEQFF.

This clone appeared many times. V and J are TRBV6-2 or TRBV6-3 and TRBJ2-2; D is unresolved. Germline V lookup: CDR1 MNHEY, CDR2 SVGEGT. The CDR3 has 13 residues. Trimming removed 8 bases at V and 5 bases at J, with 12 bases between. The CDR3: CASGQVPTGELFF. The DNA of the CDR3 is TGTGCCAGCGGGCAGGTACCAACCGGGGAGCTGTTTTTT.

V and J are TRBV5-5 and TRBJ1-5, with D hard to call. Trimming shortened V by 3 bases and J by 6 bases, and 10 bases separated the two germline ends. The CDR3 extends over 13 amino acids. Germline loops: CDR1 SGHKS, CDR2 YYEKEE (reference sequence). CDR3 sequence (DNA): TGTGCCAGCAGCTCACGGGGAACTCAGCCCCAGCATTTT. Residues: CASSSRGTQPQHF.

This clone was recorded a few times. The chain links TRBV20-1 to TRBJ2-1, with 10 bases matching TRBD2. This CDR3 spans 15 amino acids. Germline V gene sequence: CDR1 DFQATT, CDR2 SNEGSKA (reference sequence). V was pared by 6 bases and J by 8 bases, with 13 bases of the junction left unmatched. The CDR3 nucleotides read TGCAGTGCCGCGGCCGGGACTAGCGAATTGGATGAGCAGTTCTTC. As protein: CSAAAGTSELDEQFF.

This clone was counted a few times. The V call is TRBV20-1, the J call TRBJ1-1, with 8 bases fitting TRBD1. This CDR3 contains 15 residues. V was clipped by 7 bases and J by 7 bases; unmatched bases: 17. Germline-derived CDR1 and CDR2 are DFQATT and SNEGSKA (reference sequence). In nucleotides, the CDR3 is TGCAGTGTCCTAGGCCAGAGGACAGGGTATGGTGAAGCTTTCTTT. Translated: CSVLGQRTGYGEAFF.

The chain recombines TRBV5-1 with TRBJ1-6, with D tentatively TRBD1 (6 bases). The germline gives CDR1 SGHRS, CDR2 YFSETQ. V lost 4 bases to trimming and J lost 10 bases, with 18 bases between them. CDR3 length: 15 amino acids. The CDR3 sequence is CASSSLEAGTSPLHF. In nucleotides, the CDR3 is TGCGCCAGCAGCAGCCTGGAAGCGGGGACATCACCCCTCCACTTT. The variable domain in full, completed from reference TRBV5-1 and TRBJ1-6, reads KAGVTQTPRYLIKTRGQQVTLSCSPISGHRSVSWYQQTPGQGLQFLFEYFSETQRNKGNFPGRFSGRQFSNSRSEMNVSTLELGDSALYLCASSSLEAGTSPLHFGNGTRLTVT.

The chain joins TRBV7-2 to TRBJ2-7; 8 bases are shared with TRBD1. There are 14 residues in the CDR3. J was trimmed by 4 bases and V by 4 bases; bases with no gene match: 6. CDR1 SGHTA and CDR2 FQGNSA come from the germline V gene. CDR3 residues: CASSSRTGKYEQYF. The DNA of the CDR3 is TGTGCCAGCAGCTCCCGGACAGGGAAGTACGAGCAGTACTTC.

The rearrangement links TRBV7-3 to TRBJ1-1; a possible D gene is TRBD1 (5 bases). Trimming took off 1 base at V and 0 bases at J, with 12 bases between the two ends. Germline V gives CDR1 SGHTA, CDR2 FQGTGA. The CDR3 has 16 residues. In nucleotides, the CDR3 is TGTGCCAGCAGCTTAAACCCGCGGGGGATGAACACTGAAGCTTTCTTT. The encoded protein is CASSLNPRGMNTEAFF.

This clone was recorded a few times. The chain carries TRBV30 and TRBJ2-1; perhaps TRBD2 as D (6 bases). Germline CDR1 and CDR2: GTSNPN and SVGIG (reference sequence). V was cut by 3 bases and J by 10 bases, with 22 bases left in between. The CDR3 spans 15 residues. CDR3 amino acids: CAWSKQAGKNVEQFF. As DNA, the CDR3 is TGTGCCTGGAGCAAACAGGCGGGAAAGAATGTAGAGCAGTTCTTC.

Concerning this clone itself: Germline and junction disagree at one end, which may indicate a read error. This chain joins TRBV4-3 and TRBJ1-4; D is possibly TRBD1 (6 bases). Germline V CDR1 and CDR2: LGHNA, YSLEER. The CDR3 spans 17 residues. The CDR3 coding sequence is TGCGCCAGCGGCCAAGACCGAACAGGGCCAACTAATGAAAAACTGTTTTTT. Translation: CASGQDRTGPTNEKLFF.

This clone turned up a few times. The chain joins TRBV30 to TRBJ2-7; D is undetermined. The germline gives CDR1 GTSNPN, CDR2 SVGIG (reference sequence). Trimming shortened V by 2 bases and J by 3 bases, and 11 bases separated the two germline ends. The CDR3 totals 13 residues. The CDR3 coding sequence is TGTGCCTGGAGTCTTGGATCTGACTACGAGCAGTACTTC. Amino acids: CAWSLGSDYEQYF.

The genes are TRBV28 and TRBJ2-1; no firm D call. The germline V gene encodes CDR1 MDHEN and CDR2 SYDVKM. There are 13 residues in the CDR3. Deletions cut 6 bases from V and 4 bases from J, with 10 bases between. As DNA, the CDR3 is TGTGCCAGCAGATCGGACCCTTACAATGAGCAGTTCTTC. Its protein product is CASRSDPYNEQFF. The variable domain in full, completed from reference TRBV28 and TRBJ2-1, reads DVKVTQSSRYLVKRTGEKVFLECVQDMDHENMFWYRQDPGLGLRLIYFSYDVKMKEKGDIPEGYSVSREKKERFSLILESASTNQTSMYLCASRSDPYNEQFFGPGTRLTVL.

V gene TRBV20-1 combines with J gene TRBJ1-4; TRBD1 matches 10 bases. This CDR3 has 16 residues. Germline V lookup: CDR1 DFQATT, CDR2 SNEGSKA (reference sequence). Trimming at V came to 5 bases and at J to 0 bases, leaving 6 bases not matched to a gene. The CDR3 reads CSADGTGDSTNEKLFF. The CDR3 DNA is TGCAGTGCTGATGGGACAGGGGATTCAACTAATGAAAAACTGTTTTTT.

Remarks on this clone: One junction end disagrees with the germline gene, perhaps due to a read error. The sample carries other DNA sequences with the same CDR3. The chain recombines TRBV7-8 with TRBJ1-3; D is ambiguous. This CDR3 has 14 amino acids. CDR1 is SGHVS and CDR2 is FQNEAQ in the germline V gene. CDR3 sequence (DNA): TGTGCCAGCATCCCGGGGAGCTCTGGAAACACCATATACTTT. It yields the protein CASIPGSSGNTIYF. Filled out from reference TRBV7-8 and TRBJ1-3, the complete variable domain reads GAGVSQSPRYKVAKRGQDVALRCDPISGHVSLFWYQQALGQGPEFLTYFQNEAQLDKSGLPSDRFFAERPEGSVSTLKIQRTQQEDSAVYLCASIPGSSGNTIYFGEGSWLTVV.

The chain carries TRBV12-3 or TRBV12-4 and TRBJ2-2; D is unresolved. The CDR3 totals 12 residues. The V and J ends lost 4 bases and 5 bases respectively, with 5 bases between them. For the CDR3, the DNA is TGTGCCAGCAGTTATAGGACCGGGGAGCTGTTTTTT. Its translation: CASSYRTGELFF.

The CDR3 DNA reads as TGTGCCTGGAGTGTACTTTGGGAGGGATCGACTAATGAAAAACTGTTTTTT. Translated: CAWSVLWEGSTNEKLFF. V gene TRBV30 combines with J gene TRBJ1-4; D remains ambiguous. V lost 0 bases to trimming and J lost 2 bases, with 16 bases between them. Germline CDR1 is GTSNPN and CDR2 is SVGIG (reference sequence). This CDR3 is built from 17 residues.

V gene TRBV5-1 combines with J gene TRBJ2-7, with unresolved D. V dropped 4 bases and J dropped 4 bases, with 9 bases sitting between them. Germline CDR1 and CDR2: SGHRS and YFSETQ. The CDR3 runs 12 residues. CDR3 in amino acids: CASSRDGYEQYF. The DNA of the CDR3 is TGCGCCAGCAGCCGTGACGGTTACGAGCAGTACTTC.